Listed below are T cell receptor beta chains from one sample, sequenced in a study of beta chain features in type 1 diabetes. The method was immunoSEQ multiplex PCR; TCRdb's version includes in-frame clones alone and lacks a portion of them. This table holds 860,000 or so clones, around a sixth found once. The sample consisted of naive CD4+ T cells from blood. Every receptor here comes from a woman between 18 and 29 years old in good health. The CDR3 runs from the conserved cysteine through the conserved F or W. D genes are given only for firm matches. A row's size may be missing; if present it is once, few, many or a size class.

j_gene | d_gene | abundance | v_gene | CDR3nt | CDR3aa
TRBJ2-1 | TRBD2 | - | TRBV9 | TGTGCCAGCAGCGTAGCCGGGACTAGCGGGAGTTATAATGAGCAGTTCTTC | CASSVAGTSGSYNEQFF
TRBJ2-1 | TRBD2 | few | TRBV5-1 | TGCGCCAGCAGCGTGGGGACTAGCGCCTCCTACAATGAGCAGTTCTTC | CASSVGTSASYNEQFF
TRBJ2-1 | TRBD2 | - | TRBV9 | TGTGCCAGCAGCGTTTTGGCCGGACTAGGAGAGAATAGGGGGACTAGCGATGAGCAGTTCTTC | CASSVLAGLGENRGTSDEQFF
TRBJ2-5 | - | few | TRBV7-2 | TGTGCCAGCAGCTTAGAGTTGGTTGGAGAGACCCAGTACTTC | CASSLELVGETQYF
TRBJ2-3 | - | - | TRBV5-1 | TGCGCCAGCAGCTTGTTGGAGTTCGCAGATACGCAGTATTTT | CASSLLEFADTQYF
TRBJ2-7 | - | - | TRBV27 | TGTGCCAGCAGTTTATCAACCGGGCCCACCTACGAGCAGTACTTC | CASSLSTGPTYEQYF
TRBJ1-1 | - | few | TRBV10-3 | TGTGCCACAACTGACAGAAAACTTGAAGCTTTCTTT | CATTDRKLEAFF
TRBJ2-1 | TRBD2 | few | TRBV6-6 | TGTGCCAGCATCCGACTAGCGGGAGTTAATGAGCAGTTCTTC | CASIRLAGVNEQFF
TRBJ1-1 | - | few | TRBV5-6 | TGTGCCAGCAGCTTAGGTCCTGGGGGTACTGAAGCTTTCTTT | CASSLGPGGTEAFF
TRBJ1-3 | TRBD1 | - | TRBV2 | TGTGCCAGCAGTGCTCAGGGGGTCACTGGAAACACCATATATTTT | CASSAQGVTGNTIYF
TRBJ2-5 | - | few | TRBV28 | TGTGCCAGCAGTTTATCGGGTTTGGGGCAAGAGACCCAGTACTTC | CASSLSGLGQETQYF
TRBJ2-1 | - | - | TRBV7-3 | TGTGCCAGCAGCTTATCGAGGGGGGCTGGTGAGCAGTTCTTC | CASSLSRGAGEQFF
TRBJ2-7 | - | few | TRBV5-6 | TGTGCCAGCAGCTTGTCCCCTTACGAGCAGTACTTC | CASSLSPYEQYF
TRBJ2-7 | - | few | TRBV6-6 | TGTGCCAGCAGTTACGCACCTACAGCGAACGAGCAGTACTTC | CASSYAPTANEQYF
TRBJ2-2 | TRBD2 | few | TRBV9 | TGTGCCAGCAGCCCAAGGGGAGGGCAGGGAACCGGGGAGCTGTTTTTT | CASSPRGGQGTGELFF
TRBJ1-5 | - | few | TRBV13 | TGTGCCAGCAGCTTCGTAGGAAATCAGCCCCAGCATTTT | CASSFVGNQPQHF
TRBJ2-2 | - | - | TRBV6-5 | TGTGCCAGCAGTTCCCGGCCTTACATGAACACCGGGGAGCTGTTTTTT | CASSSRPYMNTGELFF
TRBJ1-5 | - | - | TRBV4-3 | TGCGCCAGCAGCCAAGATTGGGCAGACTATCAGCCCCAGCATTTT | CASSQDWADYQPQHF
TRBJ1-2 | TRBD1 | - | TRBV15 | TGTGCCACCAGCAGAGGGAAGAGAAGGCAGGGTCGAGAGGGGGCCTATAGCTACACCTTC | CATSRGKRRQGREGAYSYTF
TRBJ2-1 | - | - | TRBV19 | TGTGCCAGTAGTATCGTTGCCCGGGACGTCGGTGCGGTGGGTCCAAATGAGCAGTTCTTC | CASSIVARDVGAVGPNEQFF
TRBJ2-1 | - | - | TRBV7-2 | TGTGCCAGCAGCTTGCTGAACAATGAGCAGTTCTTC | CASSLLNNEQFF
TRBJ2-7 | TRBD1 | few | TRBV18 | TGTGCCAGCTCACCAGGGACAGGGCCCTACGAGCAGTACTTC | CASSPGTGPYEQYF